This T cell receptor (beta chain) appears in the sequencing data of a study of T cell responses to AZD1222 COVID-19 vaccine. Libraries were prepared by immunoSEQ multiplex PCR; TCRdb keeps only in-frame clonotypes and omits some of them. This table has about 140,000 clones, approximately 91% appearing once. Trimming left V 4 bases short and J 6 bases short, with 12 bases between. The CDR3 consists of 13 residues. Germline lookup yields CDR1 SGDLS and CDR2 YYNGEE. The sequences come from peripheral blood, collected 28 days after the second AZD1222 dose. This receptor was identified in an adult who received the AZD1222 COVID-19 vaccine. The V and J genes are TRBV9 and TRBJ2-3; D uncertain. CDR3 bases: TGTGCCAGCAGCCCCTATACTAAGGATACGCAGTATTTT. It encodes CASSPYTKDTQYF. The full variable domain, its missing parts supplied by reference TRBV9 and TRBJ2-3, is DSGVTQTPKHLITATGQRVTLRCSPRSGDLSVYWYQQSLDQGLQFLIQYYNGEERAKGNILERFSAQQFPDLHSELNLSSLELGDSALYFCASSPYTKDTQYFGPGTRLTVL.